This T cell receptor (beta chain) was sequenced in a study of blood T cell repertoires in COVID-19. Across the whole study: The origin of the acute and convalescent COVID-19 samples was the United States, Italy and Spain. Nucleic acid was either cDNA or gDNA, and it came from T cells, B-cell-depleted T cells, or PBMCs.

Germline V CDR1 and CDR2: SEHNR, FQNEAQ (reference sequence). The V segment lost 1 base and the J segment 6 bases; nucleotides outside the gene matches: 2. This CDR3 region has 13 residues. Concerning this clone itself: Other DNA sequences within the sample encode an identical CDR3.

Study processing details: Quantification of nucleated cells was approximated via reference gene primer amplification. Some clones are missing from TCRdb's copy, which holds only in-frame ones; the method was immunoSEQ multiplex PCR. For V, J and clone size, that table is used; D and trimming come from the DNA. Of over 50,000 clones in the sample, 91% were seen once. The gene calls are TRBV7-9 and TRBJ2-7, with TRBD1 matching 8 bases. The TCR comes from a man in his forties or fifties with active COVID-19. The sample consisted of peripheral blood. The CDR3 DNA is TGTGCCAGCAGCTTAGGACAGGGGCGCGAGCAGTACTTC. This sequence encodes CASSLGQGREQYF.